One sample yielded the 16 T cell receptor beta chains listed below, sequenced in a study of blood T cell repertoires in COVID-19. Method: immunoSEQ multiplex PCR; TCRdb's copy keeps in-frame clones and lacks some. The profile covers about half a million clones, with around 85% appearing a single time and approximately 2.9% taken by the ten largest. Sequencing input: peripheral blood. These receptors all come from a human donor in a cohort sampled during active COVID-19.

The V call is TRBV27, the J call TRBJ2-7; 8 bases agree with TRBD2. This CDR3 spans 15 amino acids. The trim removed 0 bases at V and 4 bases at J, leaving 5 bases unmatched. Germline lookup yields CDR1 MNHEY and CDR2 SMNVEV (reference sequence). The CDR3 reads CASSLSGGRFYEQYF. The CDR3 DNA reads as TGTGCCAGCAGTTTATCGGGCGGGAGGTTTTACGAGCAGTACTTC.

This clone was found once. V usage is TRBV30 and J usage is TRBJ1-6; TRBD1 matches at 7 bases. This CDR3 comprises 12 residues. Unmatched junction bases numbered 7, after V lost 7 bases and J lost 10 bases. Germline V gene sequence: CDR1 GTSNPN, CDR2 SVGIG (reference sequence). The CDR3 DNA is TGTGCCTTAGACAGGGCTCGATCACCCCTCCACTTT. Translated, it gives CALDRARSPLHF.

The chain has TRBV6-2 or TRBV6-3 and TRBJ2-2; TRBD1 agrees at 7 bases. The CDR3 extends over 18 amino acids. V trimming: 0 bases; J trimming: 2 bases; junction bases outside the gene matches: 9. Germline V gene lookup returns CDR1 MNHEY and CDR2 SVGEGT. CDR3 bases: TGTGCCAGCAGTTACTCGACGGGCGGACAGGTCAACACCGGGGAGCTGTTTTTT. As protein: CASSYSTGGQVNTGELFF.

The rearrangement uses TRBV7-6 and TRBJ2-1; TRBD1 is a possible D gene (6 bases). The V gene lost 3 bases and the J gene lost 4 bases, with 13 bases spanning the gap. Germline CDR1 is SGHVS and CDR2 is FNYEAQ. The CDR3 has 15 amino acids. The CDR3: CASSFTGWGYNEQFF. In DNA, the CDR3 is TGTGCCAGCAGCTTTACAGGGTGGGGTTACAATGAGCAGTTCTTC. Filled out from reference TRBV7-6 and TRBJ2-1, the complete variable domain reads GAGVSQSPRYKVTKRGQDVALRCDPISGHVSLYWYRQALGQGPEFLTYFNYEAQQDKSGLPNDRFSAERPEGSISTLTIQRTEQRDSAMYRCASSFTGWGYNEQFFGPGTRLTVL.

The chain links TRBV5-8 to TRBJ2-7; possible D gene TRBD1, 6 bases. Trimming took off 6 bases at V and 0 bases at J, with 10 bases between the two ends. Germline CDR1 and CDR2: SGHTS and YDEGEE. This CDR3 spans 13 amino acids. The CDR3 coding sequence is TGTGCCAGCATCACGGACAGCTCCTACGAGCAGTACTTC. Its protein product is CASITDSSYEQYF.

V is TRBV5-1 and J is TRBJ1-1; tentative D call: TRBD1 (5 bases). Trimming took 6 bases from V and 3 from J, leaving 15 bases between them. Germline assignment: CDR1 SGHRS and CDR2 YFSETQ. This CDR3 region has 14 residues. CDR3 residues: CASTRLRGDTEAFF. The CDR3 nucleotides are TGCGCCAGCACCAGGTTACGGGGGGACACTGAAGCTTTCTTT.

The V and J genes are TRBV5-5 and TRBJ2-3, with 8 bases fitting TRBD2. The CDR3 length is 14 residues. Germline trimming cut 4 bases from V and 6 bases from J; bases unmatched to any gene: 7. The germline V gene has CDR1 SGHKS and CDR2 YYEKEE (reference sequence). Here the CDR3 reads CASSPGGSGDTQYF. CDR3 nucleotides: TGTGCCAGCAGCCCGGGGGGGAGTGGGGATACGCAGTATTTT.

The chain combines TRBV3-1 (or the pseudogene TRBV3-2) with TRBJ1-1; D might be TRBD1 (6 bases). The CDR3 has 12 residues. Trimming removed 4 bases at V and 8 bases at J, with 11 bases between. Germline V gives CDR1 LGHDT, CDR2 YNNKEL (reference sequence). The CDR3 nucleotides read TGTGCCAGCAGCCTAGACAGGCGCGAAGCTTTCTTT. Its translation: CASSLDRREAFF.

This chain uses TRBV5-1 with TRBJ2-1; TRBD1 is a possible D gene (7 bases). V lost 0 bases and J 0 bases, leaving 16 bases between the germline ends. Germline V gene data show CDR1 as SGHRS and CDR2 as YFSETQ. This CDR3 contains 18 residues. The CDR3 nucleotides are TGCGCCAGCAGCTTGGCCGGGTCAGGGGGACTCTCCTACAATGAGCAGTTCTTC. This sequence encodes CASSLAGSGGLSYNEQFF.

The chain is built from TRBV19 and TRBJ1-4, with 7 positions matching TRBD1. Trimming at V came to 6 bases and at J to 3 bases, leaving 7 bases not matched to a gene. The V gene's germline CDR1 is LNHDA and CDR2 SQIVND (reference sequence). The CDR3 consists of 15 residues. Here the CDR3 reads CASRPTGDANEKLFF. The CDR3 DNA sequence: TGTGCCAGTAGGCCCACAGGGGACGCTAATGAAAAACTGTTTTTT.

This clone was counted between two and nine times. This chain joins TRBV30 and TRBJ1-5, with TRBD1 identical over 9 bases. CDR1 GTSNPN and CDR2 SVGIG come from the germline V gene (reference sequence). The CDR3 covers 15 residues. Losses at the gene ends were 1 base for V and 4 bases for J; bases not matched to a gene: 5. The CDR3, as DNA: TGTGCCTGGAGTGCCGGACAGGGGATTAATCAGCCCCAGCATTTT. It codes for CAWSAGQGINQPQHF. Looking up the rest from reference TRBV30 and TRBJ1-5 gives the full variable domain: SQTIHQWPATLVQPVGSPLSLECTVEGTSNPNLYWYRQAAGRGLQLLFYSVGIGQISSEVPQNLSASRPQDRQFILSSKKLLLSDSGFYLCAWSAGQGINQPQHFGDGTRLSIL.

The V and J genes are TRBV7-2 and TRBJ2-5; D is unresolved. CDR1 and CDR2 (germline): SGHTA, FQGNSA. Trimming stripped 5 bases from V and 2 bases from J, with 15 bases between. This CDR3 is built from 15 residues. The CDR3, as DNA: TGTGCCAGCAGCGGCGGCTTGCCGAATCAAGAGACCCAGTACTTC. Translation gives CASSGGLPNQETQYF.

This clone has just one count. The chain links TRBV28 to TRBJ1-2, with D maybe TRBD1 (5 bases). V gave up 6 bases and J gave up 7 bases, with 15 bases separating them. This CDR3 comprises 13 residues. Per germline, CDR1 MDHEN and CDR2 SYDVKM. The CDR3 loop reads CASSPWGVVGYTF. The CDR3 region has the DNA TGTGCCAGCAGCCCATGGGGGGTGGTTGGCTACACCTTC.

The chain employs TRBV7-2 and TRBJ2-5; 12 bases are a match to TRBD2. This CDR3 comprises 17 residues. Germline values: CDR1 SGHTA, CDR2 FQGNSA. J was trimmed by 5 bases and V by 2 bases; bases with no gene match: 9. In DNA form, the CDR3 reads TGTGCCAGCAGCTTAAAGGGCCTAGCGGGAGGGCTCGAGACCCAGTACTTC. Translation gives CASSLKGLAGGLETQYF.

J is TRBJ1-6 and V is TRBV12-5; D not certain. The germline V and J ends were trimmed by 3 bases and 0 bases, with 12 bases remaining between them. The CDR3 is 17 amino acids. Germline V gene data show CDR1 as LGHNT and CDR2 as FRNRAP. The CDR3: CASGFKRESSYNSPLHF. The CDR3 region has the DNA TGTGCTAGTGGTTTCAAAAGAGAAAGCTCCTATAATTCACCCCTCCACTTT.

The chain links TRBV27 to TRBJ1-4, with a weak D call TRBD1 (6 bases). The germline gives CDR1 MNHEY, CDR2 SMNVEV (reference sequence). The CDR3 is made up of 16 amino acids. Trimming stripped 7 bases from V and 0 bases from J, with 15 bases between. CDR3 region: CASTIRQDATNEKLFF. The CDR3 nucleotides read TGTGCCAGCACCATTCGACAGGACGCAACTAATGAAAAACTGTTTTTT. Full variable domain (remainder filled in from reference TRBV27 and TRBJ1-4): EAQVTQNPRYLITVTGKKLTVTCSQNMNHEYMSWYRQDPGLGLRQIYYSMNVEVTDKGDVPEGYKVSRKEKRNFPLILESPSPNQTSLYFCASTIRQDATNEKLFFGSGTQLSVL.